This T cell receptor beta chain was found in a study of OX40 agonist ivuxolimab in advanced cancers. For the study at large: Enrolled patients in dose escalation had cancers that were hepatocellular carcinoma, melanoma, renal cell or head and neck cancer. Patients with prior anti-PD-1, anti-PD-L1 or anti-CTLA-4 therapy were eligible; 40% had some.

Clones were read by immunoSEQ multiplex PCR, and TCRdb kept only the in-frame ones, dropping some. This table holds about 31,000 clones, about 87% found once. General study findings and limits: CD8+ T cells (on average) carried more expanded clones than CD4+ T cells.

About this clone itself: The target antigen is unknown.

Blood was sampled at baseline, cycle 4 day 1, and cycle 7 day 1. The CDR3 runs 15 residues. V was shortened by 5 bases and J by 3 bases, with 15 bases between the two germline ends. Germline V gene sequence: CDR1 SGHTA, CDR2 FQGNSA. The receptor was isolated from an adult with an advanced solid tumor such as melanoma, head and neck, liver or kidney cancer. The chain joins TRBV7-2 to TRBJ2-3, with D possibly being TRBD1 (5 bases). Sequencing used CD4+ or CD8+ T cells sorted from blood, obtained in a trial of the OX40 agonist ivuxolimab. DNA of the CDR3: TGTGCCAGCAGCCGTGGAAGGGGCATGACAGATACGCAGTATTTT. The encoded protein is CASSRGRGMTDTQYF.